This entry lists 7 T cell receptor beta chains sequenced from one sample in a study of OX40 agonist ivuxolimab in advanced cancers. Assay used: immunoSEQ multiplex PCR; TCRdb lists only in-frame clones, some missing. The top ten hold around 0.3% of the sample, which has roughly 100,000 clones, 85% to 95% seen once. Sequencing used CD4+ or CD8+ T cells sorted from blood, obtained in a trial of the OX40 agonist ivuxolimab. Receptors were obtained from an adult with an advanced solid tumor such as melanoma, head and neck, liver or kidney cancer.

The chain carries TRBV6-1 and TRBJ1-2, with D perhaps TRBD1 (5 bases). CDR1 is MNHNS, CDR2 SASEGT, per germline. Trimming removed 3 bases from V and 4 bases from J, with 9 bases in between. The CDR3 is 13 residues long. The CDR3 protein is CASSDLGTYGYTF. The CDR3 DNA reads TGTGCCAGCAGTGATTTGGGGACCTATGGCTACACCTTC.

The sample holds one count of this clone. CDR3 sequence reads: CASSLFGQGGRSTIYF. The CDR3 coding sequence is TGTGCCAGCAGCCTCTTCGGACAGGGTGGTCGTTCGACCATATATTTT. The V call is TRBV28, the J call TRBJ1-3; 8 positions agree with TRBD1. V was pared by 6 bases and J by 10 bases, with 17 bases of the junction left unmatched. Germline V lookup: CDR1 MDHEN, CDR2 SYDVKM. The CDR3 covers 16 residues. Complete variable domain (other parts from reference TRBV28 and TRBJ1-3): DVKVTQSSRYLVKRTGEKVFLECVQDMDHENMFWYRQDPGLGLRLIYFSYDVKMKEKGDIPEGYSVSREKKERFSLILESASTNQTSMYLCASSLFGQGGRSTIYFGEGSWLTVV.

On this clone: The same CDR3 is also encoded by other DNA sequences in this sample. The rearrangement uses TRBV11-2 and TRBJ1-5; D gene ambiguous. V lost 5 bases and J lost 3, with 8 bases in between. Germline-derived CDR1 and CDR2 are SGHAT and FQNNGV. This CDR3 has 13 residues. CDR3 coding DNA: TGTGCCAGCAGCCCCGGGCCCAATCAGCCCCAGCATTTT. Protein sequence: CASSPGPNQPQHF.

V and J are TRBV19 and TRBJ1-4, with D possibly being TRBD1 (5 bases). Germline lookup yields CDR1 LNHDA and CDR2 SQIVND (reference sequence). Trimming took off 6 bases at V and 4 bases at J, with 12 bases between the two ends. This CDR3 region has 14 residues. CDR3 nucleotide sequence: TGTGCCAGTAGGCGACAGTCAATTAATGAAAAACTGTTTTTT. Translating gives CASRRQSINEKLFF.

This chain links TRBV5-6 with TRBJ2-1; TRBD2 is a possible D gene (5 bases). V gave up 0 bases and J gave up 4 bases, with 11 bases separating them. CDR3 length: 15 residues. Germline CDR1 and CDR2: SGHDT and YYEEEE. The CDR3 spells CASSLGLAPYNEQFF. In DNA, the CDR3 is TGTGCCAGCAGCTTGGGCTTAGCGCCATACAATGAGCAGTTCTTC.

The CDR3 protein is CASSSGAGRGTEAFF. The CDR3 DNA follows: TGTGCCAGCAGCTCAGGGGCAGGGCGAGGGACTGAAGCTTTCTTT. The J gene is TRBJ1-1, the V gene TRBV7-3, with D possibly matching TRBD1 (6 bases). V lost 4 bases to trimming and J lost 5 bases, with 17 bases between them. Germline-derived CDR1 and CDR2 are SGHTA and FQGTGA. This CDR3 has 15 amino acids.

CDR3 sequence (DNA): TGTGCCAGCAGCCTCCGGGACAGTAGTACACCCCTCCACTTT. This encodes CASSLRDSSTPLHF. The genes are TRBV7-2 and TRBJ1-6; 7 bases align to TRBD1. Per germline, CDR1 SGHTA and CDR2 FQGNSA. After removal of 5 bases from V and 11 bases from J, the junction contained 9 bases not matched to a gene. The CDR3 sequence is 14 residues long. The whole variable domain, remainder taken from reference TRBV7-2 and TRBJ1-6, is GAGVSQSPSNKVTEKGKDVELRCDPISGHTALYWYRQSLGQGLEFLIYFQGNSAPDKSGLPSDRFSAERTGGSVSTLTIQRTQQEDSAVYLCASSLRDSSTPLHFGNGTRLTVT.